The clone carrying this T cell receptor (beta chain) was seen repeatedly, ten times or more. A junction boundary mismatches the germline segment, possibly from a read error. The CDR3 length is 14 residues. Germline V gene lookup returns CDR1 SGHRS and CDR2 YFSETQ. The sample belongs to a study of blood T cells in healthy people across ages. For the second PCR, which ran for about 7 to 11 cycles, a sample-barcoded 5' primer and a J-beta primer mix were used. MiXCR was run by TCRdb on the 5' RACE reads, yielding one entry per CDR3 protein. The profile covers 600,000 or so distinct CDR3 sequences, with roughly 30% appearing a single time and about a sixth taken by the ten largest.

The receptor was derived from an elderly woman in good health. Input material: blood. The V and J genes are TRBV5-1 and TRBJ1-1, with TRBD1 matching 8 bases. DNA of the CDR3: TGTGCCAGCAGCCTGGGACAGGCTAACACTGAAGCTTTCTTT. This sequence encodes CASSLGQANTEAFF.